This TCR beta chain is drawn from a study of spatial heterogeneity in lung cancer. Whole-study context: The count of detected beta-chain sequences consistently exceeded that of alpha-chain sequences.

By share, this clonotype ranks as medium-sized. MiXCR, applied by TCRdb to the 5' RACE reads, yields one record per CDR3 protein. The table lists tens of thousands of distinct CDR3 sequences, around 4.5% of them singletons. Regarding time point: sample taken at primary tumor resection. Whole RNA obtained from tumor, nontumor lung or frozen PBMC underwent sequencing without sorting. The donor group consisted of roughly 76 patients who had untreated, early-stage non-small cell lung cancer. CDR1 is MNHEY and CDR2 is SVGAGI in the germline V gene. There are 14 residues in the CDR3. J lost 4 bases, V lost 6 bases, and 7 bases had no gene match.

The rearrangement joins TRBV6-5 to TRBJ1-2, with 8 nucleotides matching TRBD1. The TCR comes from a male donor with early-stage non-small cell lung cancer. The sequenced sample was PBMCs, obtained at surgery. The CDR3 is CASSHGTGGYGYTF. The CDR3 nucleotides read TGTGCCAGCAGCCATGGGACAGGCGGCTATGGCTACACCTTC.